The rows below give T cell receptor beta chains drawn from one sample of a study of OX40 agonist ivuxolimab in advanced cancers. Some clones are missing from TCRdb's copy, which holds only in-frame ones; the method was immunoSEQ multiplex PCR. This sample has some 50,000 clones, with about 86% found just once. Sequencing was performed on CD4+ or CD8+ T cells sorted from blood, taken in a trial of the OX40 agonist ivuxolimab. These receptor sequences come from an adult with an advanced solid tumor such as melanoma, head and neck, liver or kidney cancer. The CDR3 runs from the conserved cysteine through the conserved F or W. The D gene is left open where the match is weak. The size of a clone is reported for some rows only, either as once, few or many, or as a class for expanded clones.

>TRBD1|TRBJ2-3|14|TRBV19|few
TGTGCCAGTAGTATGACAGGGGGCGCAGATACGCAGTATTTT
CASSMTGGADTQYF
>.|TRBJ2-7|13|TRBV5-8|.
TGTGCCAGCAGCTTGGGAAGGAACTACGAGCAGTACTTC
CASSLGRNYEQYF
>.|TRBJ2-2|15|TRBV7-9|.
TGTGCCAGCAGCCCCCCAAGGGAAGGGACCGGGGAGCTGTTTTTT
CASSPPREGTGELFF
>.|TRBJ2-3|14|TRBV18|.
TGTGCCAGCTCACCAGGGGTGAGCACAGATACGCAGTATTTT
CASSPGVSTDTQYF
>.|TRBJ1-1|15|TRBV9|.
TGTGCCAGCAGCGTAGTTTCTAGCGTCGGCACTGAAGCTTTCTTT
CASSVVSSVGTEAFF
>TRBD1|TRBJ2-7|16|TRBV4-3|.
TGCGCCAGCAGCCAAGCTACAGGGGTTGTCTCCTACGAGCAGTACTTC
CASSQATGVVSYEQYF
>.|TRBJ1-1|13|TRBV11-2|.
TGTGCCAGCAGCTTGGGCACGAACACTGAAGCTTTCTTT
CASSLGTNTEAFF
>.|TRBJ2-1|14|TRBV4-1|.
TGCGCCAGCAGCCAAGATAGGCGGTACAATGAGCAGTTCTTC
CASSQDRRYNEQFF
>.|TRBJ1-1|16|TRBV11-2|.
TGTGCCAGCAGCACCCCGACAGGAACTATGAACACTGAAGCTTTCTTT
CASSTPTGTMNTEAFF
>.|TRBJ2-5|15|TRBV11-2|.
TGTGCCAGCAGCTTGGGTGACACAGGGCTCGAGACCCAGTACTTC
CASSLGDTGLETQYF
>.|TRBJ1-1|14|TRBV9|.
TGTGCCAGCAACGTAGTGGGGGGGAGCACTGAAGCTTTCTTT
CASNVVGGSTEAFF
>.|TRBJ2-7|13|TRBV6-1|.
TGTGCCACCGACTCTCGGGAAGCCTACGAGCAGTACTTC
CATDSREAYEQYF
>.|TRBJ1-5|15|TRBV6-6|.
TGTGCCAGCAGTTACTCAGGGCTGGGCAATCAGCCCCAGCATTTT
CASSYSGLGNQPQHF
>.|TRBJ2-1|13|TRBV4-3|.
TGCGCCAGCAGCCAAGATGGAGCTACGGAGCAGTTCTTC
CASSQDGATEQFF
>TRBD2|TRBJ2-5|14|TRBV6-5|.
TGTGCCAGCAGTTTGCTAGCGGGGTATGAGACCCAGTACTTC
CASSLLAGYETQYF
>.|TRBJ1-1|12|TRBV6-6|.
TGTGCCAGCGAGGGGGTGAACACTGAAGCTTTCTTT
CASEGVNTEAFF
>.|TRBJ2-7|13|TRBV2|.
TGTGCCAGCGGGATTGGTCCCCTCTACGAGCAGTACTTC
CASGIGPLYEQYF
>.|TRBJ2-1|13|TRBV7-6|.
TGTGCCAGCAGCCCCAGTCCCATTACTGAGCAGTTCTTC
CASSPSPITEQFF
>.|TRBJ2-6|15|TRBV5-6|.
TGTGCCAGCAGCTTGATGGGGGCTGGGGCCAACGTCCTGACTTTC
CASSLMGAGANVLTF
>.|TRBJ1-4|15|TRBV7-9|once
TGTGCCAGCAGCGATACCCGGTCAACTAATGAAAAACTGTTTTTT
CASSDTRSTNEKLFF
>.|TRBJ1-1|14|TRBV4-2|.
TGTGCCAGCAGCCCAAGAGGGGGAAACACTGAAGCTTTCTTT
CASSPRGGNTEAFF
>.|TRBJ1-1|13|TRBV5-4|.
TGTGCCAGCAGCCCCGACAGGACCGGTGAAGCTTTCTTT
CASSPDRTGEAFF
>.|TRBJ1-1|13|TRBV7-6|.
TGTGCCAGCAGCTTAGAGGCCCACACTGAAGCTTTCTTT
CASSLEAHTEAFF
>.|TRBJ1-5|11|TRBV28|.
TGTGCCAGCACCCATAGTCAGCCCCAGCATTTT
CASTHSQPQHF
>TRBD1|TRBJ2-1|16|TRBV18|.
TGTGCCAGCTCACCAGGGACAGGGGGGTCCTACAATGAGCAGTTCTTC
CASSPGTGGSYNEQFF
>.|TRBJ2-7|12|TRBV11-2|.
TGTGCCAGCAGCTTAGGTACCCTCGAGCAGTACTTC
CASSLGTLEQYF
>TRBD2|TRBJ2-1|17|TRBV4-1|.
TGCGCCAGCAGCCAAGTGGCGGGAGGGGGCCCCTACAATGAGCAGTTCTTC
CASSQVAGGGPYNEQFF
>.|TRBJ1-4|15|TRBV27|.
TGTGCCAGCAGTTTAGCCCGGAGGGCAGGTGAAAAACTGTTTTTT
CASSLARRAGEKLFF
>TRBD2|TRBJ2-1|18|TRBV4-3|.
TGCGCCAGCAGTCAAAGAGAAGGTTCTGGACTAGCGGGGAATGAGCAGTTCTTC
CASSQREGSGLAGNEQFF